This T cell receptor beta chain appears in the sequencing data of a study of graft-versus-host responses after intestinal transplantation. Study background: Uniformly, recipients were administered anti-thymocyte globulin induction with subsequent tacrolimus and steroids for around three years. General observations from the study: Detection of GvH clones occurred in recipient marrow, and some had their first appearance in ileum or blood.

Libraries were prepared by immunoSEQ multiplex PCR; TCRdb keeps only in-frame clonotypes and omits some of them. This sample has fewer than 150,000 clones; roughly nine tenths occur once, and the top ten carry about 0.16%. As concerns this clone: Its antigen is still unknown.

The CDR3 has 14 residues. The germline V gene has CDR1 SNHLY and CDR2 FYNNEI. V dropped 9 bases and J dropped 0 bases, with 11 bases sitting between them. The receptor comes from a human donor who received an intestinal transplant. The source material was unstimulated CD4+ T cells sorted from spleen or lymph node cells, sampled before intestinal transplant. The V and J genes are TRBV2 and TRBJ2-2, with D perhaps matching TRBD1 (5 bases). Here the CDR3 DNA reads TGTGCCAGTCATCAGGGTACGAACACCGGGGAGCTGTTTTTT. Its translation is CASHQGTNTGELFF.